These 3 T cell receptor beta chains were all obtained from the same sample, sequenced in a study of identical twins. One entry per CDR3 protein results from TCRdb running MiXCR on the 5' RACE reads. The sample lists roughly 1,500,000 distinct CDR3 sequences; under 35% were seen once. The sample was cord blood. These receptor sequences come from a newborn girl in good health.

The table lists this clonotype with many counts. The CDR3 DNA follows: TGCGCCAGCAGCCCAGGGCACCTCGGAAACTCCTACAATGAGCAGTTCTTC. This sequence encodes CASSPGHLGNSYNEQFF. This sequence joins TRBV5-1 and TRBJ2-1; possibly TRBD1 for D (5 bases). Trimming cost V 4 bases and J 0 bases, with 17 bases left between them. Germline CDR1 reads SGHRS; CDR2 reads YFSETQ. CDR3 size: 17 residues. Together with reference TRBV5-1 and TRBJ2-1, the CDR3 gives the full variable domain: KAGVTQTPRYLIKTRGQQVTLSCSPISGHRSVSWYQQTPGQGLQFLFEYFSETQRNKGNFPGRFSGRQFSNSRSEMNVSTLELGDSALYLCASSPGHLGNSYNEQFFGPGTRLTVL.

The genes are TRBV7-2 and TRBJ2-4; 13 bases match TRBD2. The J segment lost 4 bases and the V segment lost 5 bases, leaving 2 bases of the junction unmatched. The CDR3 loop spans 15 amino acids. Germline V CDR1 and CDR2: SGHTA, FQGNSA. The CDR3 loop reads CASSPGLAGKNIQYF. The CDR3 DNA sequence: TGTGCCAGCAGCCCGGGACTAGCGGGGAAAAACATTCAGTACTTC.

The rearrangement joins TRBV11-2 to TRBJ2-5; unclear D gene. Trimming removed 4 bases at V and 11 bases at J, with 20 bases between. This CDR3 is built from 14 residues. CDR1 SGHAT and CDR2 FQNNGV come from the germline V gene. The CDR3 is CASSSQPRVNEQYF. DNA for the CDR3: TGTGCCAGCAGCTCACAGCCTAGGGTCAATGAGCAGTACTTC.